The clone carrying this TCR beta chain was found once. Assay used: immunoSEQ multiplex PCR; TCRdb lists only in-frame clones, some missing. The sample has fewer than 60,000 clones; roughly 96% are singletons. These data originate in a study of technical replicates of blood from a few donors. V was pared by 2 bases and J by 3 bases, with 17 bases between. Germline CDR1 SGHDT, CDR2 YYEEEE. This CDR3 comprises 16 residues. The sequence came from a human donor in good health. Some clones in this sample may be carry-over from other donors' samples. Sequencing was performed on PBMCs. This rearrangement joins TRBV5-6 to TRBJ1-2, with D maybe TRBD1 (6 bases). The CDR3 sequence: CASSFGSGGADYGYTF. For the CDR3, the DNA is TGTGCCAGCAGCTTCGGCTCGGGGGGCGCGGACTATGGCTACACCTTC.